One and the same sample provided the 10 T cell receptor beta chains below, sequenced in a study of CD8 T cells in ankylosing spondylitis. Whole-study results and caveats: A TCR beta motif of roughly eight highly homologous variants seemed to mark ankylosing spondylitis blood.

MiXCR was run by TCRdb on the 5' RACE reads, yielding one entry per CDR3 protein. In the table there are some 840,000 distinct CDR3 sequences, roughly 10% of which are singletons. Antigens for these TCRs are unknown. The material sequenced was blood, either unsorted or a sorted T cell fraction (not recorded which). The receptors shown here come from a male donor with ankylosing spondylitis.

In this sample, this clonotype turned up many times. The chain links TRBV5-6 to TRBJ1-4, with unresolved D. This CDR3 is built from 15 residues. The germline V gene encodes CDR1 SGHDT and CDR2 YYEEEE. V gave up 3 bases and J gave up 1 base, with 10 bases separating them. In nucleotides, the CDR3 is TGTGCCAGCAGCTGGAGACGTCTAACTAATGAAAAACTGTTTTTT. Translation: CASSWRRLTNEKLFF.

This clonotype was picked up many times. J is TRBJ1-6 and V is TRBV20-1, with no clear D. Trimming removed 3 bases at V and 7 bases at J, with 16 bases between. This CDR3 has 15 residues. Germline CDR1 and CDR2: DFQATT and SNEGSKA (reference sequence). CDR3 residues: CSARIQATINSPLHF. The DNA for the CDR3 is TGCAGTGCTAGGATCCAGGCAACCATCAATTCACCCCTCCACTTT.

The table lists this clonotype with a few counts. The chain joins TRBV5-1 to TRBJ2-5, with a weak D call TRBD2 (6 bases). The V end was cut by 5 bases, the J end by 2 bases, with 13 bases between. Germline assignment: CDR1 SGHRS and CDR2 YFSETQ. This CDR3 region has 14 residues. The CDR3 DNA sequence: TGCGCCAGCAGTGAACCGGGAGCGCAAGAGACCCAGTACTTC. This sequence encodes CASSEPGAQETQYF.

The chain links TRBV5-1 to TRBJ1-2, with 8 bases aligning to TRBD1. The germline V gene has CDR1 SGHRS and CDR2 YFSETQ. V was clipped by 6 bases and J by 2 bases; unmatched bases: 3. CDR3 length: 13 amino acids. The CDR3 sequence: CASNRGGNYGYTF. In DNA form, the CDR3 reads TGCGCCAGCAACAGGGGGGGGAACTATGGCTACACCTTC.

This clonotype occurred a few times. The gene calls are TRBV20-1 and TRBJ1-4; no clear D gene. V lost 6 bases and J 7 bases, leaving 12 bases between the germline ends. The CDR3 length is 12 residues. CDR1 and CDR2 (germline): DFQATT, SNEGSKA (reference sequence). For the CDR3, the DNA is TGCAGTGCGGGAGGAGAGTTTGAAAAACTGTTTTTT. This codes for CSAGGEFEKLFF.

This chain uses TRBV5-1 with TRBJ2-7; TRBD1 matches at 7 bases. CDR1 is SGHRS and CDR2 is YFSETQ in the germline V gene. The CDR3 runs 11 residues. V shed 7 bases, J shed 3 bases, and the junction held 1 base outside the gene matches. The CDR3 sequence is CASAGGYEQYF. CDR3 coding DNA: TGCGCCAGCGCAGGGGGCTACGAGCAGTACTTC.

The V call is TRBV27, the J call TRBJ1-5; a possible D gene is TRBD1 (5 bases). CDR3 size: 15 residues. In germline, CDR1 is MNHEY, CDR2 SMNVEV (reference sequence). Trimming took off 3 bases at V and 5 bases at J, with 14 bases between the two ends. In DNA form, the CDR3 reads TGTGCCAGCAGTTTCGTCAGGGCCCCCCATCAGCCCCAGCATTTT. Encoded protein: CASSFVRAPHQPQHF.

This clonotype was seen repeatedly, ten times or more. V usage is TRBV12-3 or TRBV12-4 and J usage is TRBJ2-7, with D possibly matching TRBD1 (5 bases). The CDR3 has 15 amino acids. Trimming left V 1 base short and J 7 bases short, with 17 bases between. In nucleotides, the CDR3 is TGTGCCAGCAGTTTAGGATCGCAGGGCCAGGGTGAGCAGTACTTC. Residues: CASSLGSQGQGEQYF.

This clonotype was counted between two and nine times. The chain is built from TRBV28 and TRBJ2-7; 7 positions match TRBD1. Per the germline V gene, CDR1 is MDHEN and CDR2 is SYDVKM. This CDR3 contains 14 residues. With V trimmed by 9 bases and J by 6 bases, 14 bases remained unmatched. The CDR3 coding sequence is TGTGCCAGTAGCACGACAGGGTTAGATTGCGAGCAGTACTTC. It specifies CASSTTGLDCEQYF.

The chain employs TRBV20-1 and TRBJ1-2; 7 bases are shared with TRBD1. Looked up from germline, CDR1 is DFQATT and CDR2 is SNEGSKA (reference sequence). V was clipped by 2 bases and J by 1 base; unmatched bases: 7. This CDR3 is 15 amino acids long. CDR3 DNA: TGCAGTGCTAGACGGACAGGAAAATTTAACTATGGCTACACCTTC. It encodes CSARRTGKFNYGYTF.